Following are 7 T cell receptor beta chains from one sample sequenced in a study of shared clonotypes between healthy human individuals. Profiling relied on immunoSEQ multiplex PCR, and the TCRdb table lists in-frame clones only, not all of them. The table lists 330,000 or so clones, roughly 70% of them singletons. The sequenced sample consisted of memory CD4+ T cells sorted from blood. Stated subset: CD45RA-negative fraction. The receptors stem from a man aged 25-45 years in good health.

This clone came up a few times. The chain uses TRBV14 and TRBJ1-2; D not resolved. Germline V gene sequence: CDR1 SGHDN, CDR2 FVKESK. The V end lost 0 bases, the J end lost 1 base, and 9 bases lay between the germline ends. There are 15 residues in the CDR3. The CDR3: CASSQEGRLNYGYTF. CDR3 DNA sequence: TGTGCCAGCAGCCAAGAAGGACGGCTTAACTATGGCTACACCTTC.

This clone was counted only a few times. This sample includes further DNA sequences coding for the same CDR3. The V call is TRBV7-2, the J call TRBJ2-1; D not certain. V was pared by 2 bases and J by 0 bases, with 8 bases between. The CDR3 runs 15 residues. Germline V gene lookup returns CDR1 SGHTA and CDR2 FQGNSA. The CDR3 DNA follows: TGTGCCAGCAGCTTAAGTGGTACCTCCTACAATGAGCAGTTCTTC. Translation: CASSLSGTSYNEQFF.

This clone appeared a few times. The chain uses TRBV7-9 and TRBJ1-2; no firm D call. This CDR3 is built from 12 residues. Germline assignment: CDR1 SEHNR and CDR2 FQNEAQ (reference sequence). Trimming shortened V by 1 base and J by 9 bases, and 9 bases separated the two germline ends. The CDR3 sequence is CASSLEERSYTF. CDR3 nucleotides: TGTGCCAGCAGCTTAGAGGAAAGGAGCTACACCTTC.

This clone has just one count. The same CDR3 arises from other DNA sequences in this sample as well. The V and J genes are TRBV5-1 and TRBJ2-2; no clear D. From germline, CDR1 is SGHRS and CDR2 YFSETQ. Trimming removed 4 bases from V and 6 bases from J, with 10 bases in between. The CDR3 contains 13 residues. Written as DNA, the CDR3 is TGCGCCAGCAGCCTAGGTGCGGCCGGGGAGCTGTTTTTT. As protein: CASSLGAAGELFF.

The chain has TRBV5-5 and TRBJ2-5; 7 bases line up with TRBD1. Germline values: CDR1 SGHKS, CDR2 YYEKEE (reference sequence). J gave up 3 bases and V 3 bases, and 5 bases lay outside the gene matches. The length of the CDR3 is 14 residues. The CDR3 DNA reads TGTGCCAGCAGCTGGCAGACAGGGAAAGAGACCCAGTACTTC. This translates into CASSWQTGKETQYF.

The chain uses TRBV2 and TRBJ1-5, with 7 bases aligning to TRBD1. Trimming took 9 bases from V and 4 from J; bases not matched to a gene: 9. CDR1 is SNHLY and CDR2 is FYNNEI in the germline V gene. The CDR3 totals 14 residues. DNA of the CDR3: TGTGCCAGTAGGGGGGACAGAGATAATCAGCCCCAGCATTTT. Translation gives CASRGDRDNQPQHF.

This chain joins TRBV5-5 and TRBJ2-1; a possible D gene is TRBD2 (5 bases). This CDR3 comprises 14 residues. The V end was cut by 0 bases, the J end by 6 bases, with 10 bases between. From germline, CDR1 is SGHKS and CDR2 YYEKEE (reference sequence). The CDR3 reads CASSLESGGNEQFF. The CDR3 nucleotides are TGTGCCAGCAGCTTGGAAAGCGGAGGCAATGAGCAGTTCTTC.